The entry below describes one T cell receptor beta chain. Generated by immunoSEQ multiplex PCR, the TCRdb table keeps only in-frame clones and is missing some. The sample holds about 270,000 clones, 85% to 90% seen once. This sample was included in a study of blood T cell repertoires in COVID-19. The germline V gene encodes CDR1 KGHDR and CDR2 SFDVKD. Trimming left V 7 bases short and J 1 base short, with 15 bases between. The length of the CDR3 is 15 residues. This receptor was obtained from a woman aged 30 to 39 with acute COVID-19. The gene calls are TRBV24-1 and TRBJ1-1, with D possibly TRBD1 on 6 matching bases. Sequences were obtained from PBMCs or T cells enriched from blood (not recorded which). CDR3 DNA sequence: TGTGCCACCAGCACGGGCAGGGGTCAGAACACTGAAGCTTTCTTT. Residues: CATSTGRGQNTEAFF.